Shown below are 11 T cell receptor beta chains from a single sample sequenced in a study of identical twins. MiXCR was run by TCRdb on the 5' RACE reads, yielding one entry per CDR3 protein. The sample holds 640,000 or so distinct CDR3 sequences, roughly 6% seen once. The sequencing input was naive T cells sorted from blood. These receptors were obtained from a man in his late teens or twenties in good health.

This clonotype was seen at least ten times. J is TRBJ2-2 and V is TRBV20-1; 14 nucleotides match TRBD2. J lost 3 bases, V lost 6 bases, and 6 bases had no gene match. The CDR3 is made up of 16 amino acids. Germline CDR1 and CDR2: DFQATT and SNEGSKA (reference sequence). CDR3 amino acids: CSAPGLAGVYTGELFF. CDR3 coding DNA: TGCAGTGCGCCGGGACTAGCGGGAGTCTACACCGGGGAGCTGTTTTTT.

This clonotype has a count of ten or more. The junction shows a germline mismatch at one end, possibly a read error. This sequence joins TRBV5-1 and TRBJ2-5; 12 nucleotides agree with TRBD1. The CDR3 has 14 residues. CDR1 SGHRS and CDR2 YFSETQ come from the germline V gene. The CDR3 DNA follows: TGTGCCAGCAGCCGGGACAGGGGGCGGGAGACCCAGTACTTC. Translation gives CASSRDRGRETQYF.

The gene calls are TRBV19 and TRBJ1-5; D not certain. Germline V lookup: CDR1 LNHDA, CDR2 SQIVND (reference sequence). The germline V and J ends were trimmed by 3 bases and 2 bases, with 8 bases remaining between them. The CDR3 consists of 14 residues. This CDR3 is CASSMTEGNQPQHF. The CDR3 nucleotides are TGTGCCAGTAGTATGACCGAAGGCAATCAGCCCCAGCATTTT.

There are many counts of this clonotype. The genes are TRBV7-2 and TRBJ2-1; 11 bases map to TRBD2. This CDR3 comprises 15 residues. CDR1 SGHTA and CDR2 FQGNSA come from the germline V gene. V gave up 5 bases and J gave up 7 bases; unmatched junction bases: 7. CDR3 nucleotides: TGTGCCAGCAGCATTAGCGGGAGGGCCTGGAATGAGCAGTTCTTC. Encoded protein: CASSISGRAWNEQFF.

CDR3 sequence reads: CSARDFRDVSYEQYF. CDR3 bases: TGCAGTGCTAGAGACTTCCGGGACGTCTCCTACGAGCAGTACTTC. The V gene is TRBV20-1, the J gene TRBJ2-7, with D tentatively TRBD1 or TRBD2 (5 bases each). CDR1 DFQATT and CDR2 SNEGSKA come from the germline V gene (reference sequence). V lost 0 bases to trimming and J lost 0 bases, with 12 bases between them. The length of the CDR3 is 15 residues.

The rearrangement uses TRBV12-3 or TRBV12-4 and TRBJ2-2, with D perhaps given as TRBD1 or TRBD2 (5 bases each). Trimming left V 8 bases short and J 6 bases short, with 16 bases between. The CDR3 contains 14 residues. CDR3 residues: CASGTPGSPGELFF. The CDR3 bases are TGTGCCAGCGGTACCCCAGGGAGTCCCGGGGAGCTGTTTTTT.

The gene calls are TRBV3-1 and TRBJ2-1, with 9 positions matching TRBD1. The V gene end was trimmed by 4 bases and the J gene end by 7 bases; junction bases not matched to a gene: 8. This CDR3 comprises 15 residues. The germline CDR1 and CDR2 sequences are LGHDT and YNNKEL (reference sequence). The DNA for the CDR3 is TGTGCCAGCAGCCCCCGGGACAGGGAAAGAAATGAGCAGTTCTTC. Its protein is CASSPRDRERNEQFF.

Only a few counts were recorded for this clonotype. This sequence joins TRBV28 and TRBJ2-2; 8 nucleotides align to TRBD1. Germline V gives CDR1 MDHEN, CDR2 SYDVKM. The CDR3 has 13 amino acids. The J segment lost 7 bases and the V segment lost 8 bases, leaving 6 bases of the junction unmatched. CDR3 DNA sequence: TGTGCCAGCTCCGCAGGGGGCCACGGGGAGCTGTTTTTT. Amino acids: CASSAGGHGELFF. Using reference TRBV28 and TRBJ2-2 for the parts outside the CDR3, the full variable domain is DVKVTQSSRYLVKRTGEKVFLECVQDMDHENMFWYRQDPGLGLRLIYFSYDVKMKEKGDIPEGYSVSREKKERFSLILESASTNQTSMYLCASSAGGHGELFFGEGSRLTVL.

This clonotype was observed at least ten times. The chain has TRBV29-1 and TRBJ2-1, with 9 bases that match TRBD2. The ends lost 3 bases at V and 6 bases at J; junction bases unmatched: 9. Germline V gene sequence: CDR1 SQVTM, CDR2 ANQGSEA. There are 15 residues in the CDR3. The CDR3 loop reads CSVDVSGRGANEQFF. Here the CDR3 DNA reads TGCAGCGTTGATGTTAGCGGGAGAGGAGCCAATGAGCAGTTCTTC.

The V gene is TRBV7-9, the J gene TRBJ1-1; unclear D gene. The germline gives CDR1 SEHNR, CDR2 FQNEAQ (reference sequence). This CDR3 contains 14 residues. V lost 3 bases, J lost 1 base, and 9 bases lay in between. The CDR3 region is CASSFYTENTEAFF. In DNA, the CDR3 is TGTGCCAGCAGCTTTTATACAGAGAACACTGAAGCTTTCTTT.

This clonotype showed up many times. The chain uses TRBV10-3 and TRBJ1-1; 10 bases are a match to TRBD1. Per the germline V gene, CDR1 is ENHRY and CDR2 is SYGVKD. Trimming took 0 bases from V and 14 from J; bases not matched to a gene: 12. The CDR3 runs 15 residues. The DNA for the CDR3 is TGTGCCATCAGTGAGTCTCCCGGGACAGGGGTCGGGGTGTTCTTT. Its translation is CAISESPGTGVGVFF.